The clone carrying this T cell receptor beta chain has just a few counts. Its antigen is not identified. The CDR3 runs 12 residues. Looked up from germline, CDR1 is SQVTM and CDR2 is ANQGSEA. With 7 bases removed from V and 8 bases from J, the gap between germline ends came to 17 bases. This sample stems from a study of coeliac disease. Findings and limits, study-wide: Unbiased detection of gliadin-specific T cells was judged not feasible with this approach.

Assay: immunoSEQ multiplex PCR; the TCRdb copy retains only in-frame clones and omits some. The sample has around 4,800 clones, around 79% seen once. Sequencing used lamina propria lymphocytes from the gut. The sequence derives from a woman under 30 with active celiac disease. V is TRBV29-1 and J is TRBJ1-2, with D uncertain. The DNA of the CDR3 is TGCAGCGGAAACGAGGCAGCGGGGGGCTACACCTTC. It yields the protein CSGNEAAGGYTF.